These 10 T cell receptor beta chains were sequenced from one sample in a study of cytomegalovirus exposure and HLA in healthy donors. Primers for the PCR totalled 60 Vbeta and 13 Jbeta. Profiled with immunoSEQ multiplex PCR; TCRdb holds only in-frame clones, not every one. The table records about 170,000 clones, roughly 81% of them present only once. The sequenced sample consisted of PBMCs. The receptors originated from a man between 18 and 29 years old in good health and CMV-seropositive.

The chain employs TRBV12-5 and TRBJ1-5; D ambiguous. V was cut by 0 bases and J by 0 bases, with 6 bases left in between. Germline values: CDR1 LGHNT, CDR2 FRNRAP. This CDR3 has 15 amino acids. The DNA for the CDR3 is TGTGCTAGTGGTTTGGTCCGCGGTAGCAATCAGCCCCAGCATTTT. It is translated as CASGLVRGSNQPQHF.

There are a few counts of this clone. The chain links TRBV7-2 to TRBJ2-6; D uncertain. The CDR3 contains 17 residues. The V end lost 2 bases, the J end lost 0 bases, and 11 bases lay between the germline ends. Germline CDR1 reads SGHTA; CDR2 reads FQGNSA. CDR3 sequence reads: CASSLYEFPSGANVLTF. The CDR3 DNA reads TGTGCCAGCAGCTTATACGAGTTCCCCTCTGGGGCCAACGTCCTGACTTTC.

This chain's CDR3 is CASSTGQGGDEQFF. The CDR3 DNA reads as TGTGCCAGCAGTACAGGACAGGGGGGCGATGAGCAGTTCTTC. The chain carries TRBV27 and TRBJ2-1; the match to TRBD1 covers 10 bases. Germline V lookup: CDR1 MNHEY, CDR2 SMNVEV (reference sequence). The CDR3 consists of 14 residues. The V segment lost 5 bases and the J segment 8 bases; nucleotides outside the gene matches: 6.

The V call is TRBV4-3, the J call TRBJ2-7, with 9 nucleotides matching TRBD1. CDR1 LGHNA and CDR2 YSLEER come from the germline V gene. J gave up 6 bases and V 1 base, and 7 bases lay outside the gene matches. The CDR3 spans 15 residues. In DNA, the CDR3 is TGCGCCAGCAGCCAAGCCCGGGACAGGGCGCCCGAGCAGTACTTC. Protein sequence: CASSQARDRAPEQYF.

The chain combines TRBV27 with TRBJ2-7; TRBD2 agrees at 9 bases. The ends lost 3 bases at V and 7 bases at J; junction bases unmatched: 16. The germline V gene has CDR1 MNHEY and CDR2 SMNVEV (reference sequence). CDR3 length equals 17 residues. CDR3 DNA: TGTGCCAGCAGTTTGTCGAGGGGGGGCGGCGGGGGGGCTGAGCAGTACTTC. It specifies CASSLSRGGGGGAEQYF.

The V call is TRBV18, the J call TRBJ1-1; 8 bases fit TRBD1. The germline gives CDR1 KGHSH, CDR2 LQKENI. Trimming removed 3 bases from V and 4 bases from J; junction bases left unmatched: 4. The CDR3 is made up of 14 amino acids. CDR3 loop: CASSPDRVGTEAFF. The CDR3 DNA is TGTGCCAGCTCACCGGACAGGGTGGGCACTGAAGCTTTCTTT.

V gene TRBV6-5 combines with J gene TRBJ1-1; D may be TRBD1 (5 bases). There are 12 residues in the CDR3. V lost 6 bases to trimming and J lost 2 bases, with 7 bases between them. CDR1 and CDR2 (germline): MNHEY, SVGAGI. DNA for the CDR3: TGTGCCAGCAGGACAGTAAACACTGAAGCTTTCTTT. This codes for CASRTVNTEAFF.

This clone was counted once. The chain has TRBV2 and TRBJ2-5; the match to TRBD2 covers 10 bases. From germline, CDR1 is SNHLY and CDR2 FYNNEI. Trimming cost V 2 bases and J 2 bases; bases outside gene matches: 2. This CDR3 comprises 15 residues. The CDR3, as DNA: TGTGCCAGCAGTGAACAAGCGGGGGGGCAAGAGACCCAGTACTTC. It yields the protein CASSEQAGGQETQYF.

The chain joins TRBV7-2 to TRBJ2-7; D might be TRBD1 (6 bases). Germline V gene data show CDR1 as SGHTA and CDR2 as FQGNSA. V dropped 2 bases and J dropped 0 bases, with 11 bases sitting between them. The CDR3 runs to 15 residues. CDR3 sequence: CASSLMWGRSYEQYF. DNA of the CDR3: TGTGCCAGCAGCTTAATGTGGGGGCGCTCCTACGAGCAGTACTTC.

The V gene is TRBV6-1, the J gene TRBJ2-5; 9 positions agree with TRBD2. Unmatched junction bases numbered 9, after V lost 3 bases and J lost 1 base. CDR3 length: 17 residues. Germline V gene lookup returns CDR1 MNHNS and CDR2 SASEGT. Here the CDR3 DNA reads TGTGCCAGCAGTGATTCCTGGACTAGCGTATTCCAAGAGACCCAGTACTTC. It encodes CASSDSWTSVFQETQYF.